A selection of T cell receptor beta chains follows, all from one sample in a study of cytomegalovirus exposure and HLA in healthy donors. Assay: immunoSEQ multiplex PCR; the TCRdb copy retains only in-frame clones and omits some. The sample yields 120,000 or so clones, around four fifths seen once. Sample: PBMCs. Source of these receptors: a man between 18 and 29 years old in good health and CMV-seropositive. CDR3s include the opening cysteine and the closing phenylalanine or tryptophan. A D gene is named only where the DNA matches it firmly.

TRBJ2-7	TRBV30	-	CAWRSRSSYEQYF
TRBJ2-7	TRBV28	TRBD2	CASTGGPSYEQYF
TRBJ2-1	TRBV5-4	TRBD1	CASPSETGGNEQFF
TRBJ2-5	TRBV28	-	CASSLYREQETQYF
TRBJ1-5	TRBV7-9	-	CASSSGQGPVGSNQPQHF
TRBJ1-5	TRBV6-4	-	CASSLEENQPQHF
TRBJ2-1	TRBV25-1	-	CASRQTSSYNEQFF
TRBJ1-2	TRBV6-5	-	CASSRDRLNNYGYTF
TRBJ2-1	TRBV13	-	CASSSPGLSVYNEQFF
TRBJ2-3	TRBV6-1	-	CASMGLGTDTQYF
TRBJ1-1	TRBV29-1	-	CSVGGDSGIAEAFF
TRBJ1-2	TRBV2	TRBD1	CASGSPGGLKYGYTF
TRBJ1-6	TRBV7-8	TRBD1	CASSQGAGSPLHF
TRBJ1-1	TRBV7-9	-	CASSLETAEAFF
TRBJ2-2	TRBV4-2	-	CASSLAETGELFF
TRBJ2-5	TRBV19	TRBD1	CASSFWGQGPQETQYF
TRBJ2-7	TRBV9	-	CASSVADYSYEQYF
TRBJ1-3	TRBV19	-	CASRARGSGNTIYF
TRBJ2-7	TRBV27	TRBD1	CASSFTGAYEQYF
TRBJ2-3	TRBV30	TRBD2	CAWIHFGDSGASTDTQYF
TRBJ2-3	TRBV30	TRBD2	CAWSPDPGVSGTDTQYF
-	TRBV9	TRBD1	CASSVNPATGDSYEQYF
TRBJ2-1	TRBV7-2	TRBD2	CASSLRSGGADEQFF
TRBJ2-7	TRBV13	TRBD1	CASSLGTGVDEQYF
TRBJ2-7	TRBV13	TRBD1	CASSPGQGIYEQYF
TRBJ2-1	TRBV10-2	-	CASSEMGSSYNEQFF
TRBJ2-5	TRBV2	-	CASEGLMYQETQYF
TRBJ2-1	TRBV2	-	CASSGTNSSYNEQFF
-	TRBV4-2	TRBD2	CASSQDASGATYEQYF
TRBJ1-5	TRBV19	-	CASSIQDNQPQHF
TRBJ1-1	TRBV30	-	CAWSVLRGTTEAFF
TRBJ2-5	TRBV5-4	-	CASSLSQDRGETQYF
TRBJ1-5	TRBV13	TRBD1	CASSPGTGTNQPQHF
TRBJ2-7	TRBV18	TRBD1	CASSPGQGGTYEQYF
TRBJ1-1	TRBV14	-	CASSQSGLDTEAFF
TRBJ1-5	TRBV15	-	CATSLTGGEGQPQHF
TRBJ2-3	TRBV6-4	-	CASSVGAAGGTDTQYF
TRBJ2-7	TRBV2	TRBD1	CASSDPQGKGYEQYF
TRBJ2-5	TRBV2	-	CASSENDTGFTRYF
TRBJ1-2	TRBV25-1	-	CASSEGPANYGYTF
TRBJ2-6	TRBV2	TRBD1	CASGSGTGNGANVLTF
TRBJ2-3	TRBV7-2	-	CASSRPPWPTDTQYF
TRBJ2-1	TRBV30	-	CAWSVPVAWNEQFF
TRBJ2-1	TRBV7-3	-	CASSLRAGSSRDEQFF
TRBJ2-3	TRBV5-4	-	CASSLAPGEDTQYF
TRBJ1-2	TRBV5-6	TRBD1	CASSLTGQEVYGYTF
TRBJ1-1	TRBV21-1	-	CASSKFVYEAFF
TRBJ2-3	TRBV2	TRBD1	CASSVNSRDSSTDTQYF
TRBJ1-1	TRBV19	-	CASSSPGYMNTEAFF
TRBJ1-2	TRBV6-5	-	CASSTQGDYGYTF
TRBJ2-2	TRBV6-6	TRBD1	CASSYGDRNTGELFF
TRBJ1-2	TRBV4-1	-	CASSQGTYGYTF
TRBJ2-2	TRBV5-4	TRBD2	CASSLGTSGANTGELFF
TRBJ2-7	TRBV13	TRBD2	CASSARLAGAEQYF
TRBJ1-1	TRBV10-3	-	CAISEQVNTEAFF